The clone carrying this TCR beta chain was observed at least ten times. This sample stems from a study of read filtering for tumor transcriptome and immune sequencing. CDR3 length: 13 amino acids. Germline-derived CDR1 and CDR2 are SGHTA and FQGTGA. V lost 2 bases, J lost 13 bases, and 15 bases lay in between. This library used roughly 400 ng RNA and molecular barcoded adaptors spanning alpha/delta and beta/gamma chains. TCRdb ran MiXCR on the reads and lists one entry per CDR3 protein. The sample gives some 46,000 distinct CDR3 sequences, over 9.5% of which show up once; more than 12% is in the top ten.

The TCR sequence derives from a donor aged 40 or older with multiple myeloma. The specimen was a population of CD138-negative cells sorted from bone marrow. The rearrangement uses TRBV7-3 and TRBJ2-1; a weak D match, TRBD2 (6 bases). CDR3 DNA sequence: TGTGCCAGCAGCTTAGATATTCGGGGGACCCAGTTCTTC. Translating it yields CASSLDIRGTQFF.